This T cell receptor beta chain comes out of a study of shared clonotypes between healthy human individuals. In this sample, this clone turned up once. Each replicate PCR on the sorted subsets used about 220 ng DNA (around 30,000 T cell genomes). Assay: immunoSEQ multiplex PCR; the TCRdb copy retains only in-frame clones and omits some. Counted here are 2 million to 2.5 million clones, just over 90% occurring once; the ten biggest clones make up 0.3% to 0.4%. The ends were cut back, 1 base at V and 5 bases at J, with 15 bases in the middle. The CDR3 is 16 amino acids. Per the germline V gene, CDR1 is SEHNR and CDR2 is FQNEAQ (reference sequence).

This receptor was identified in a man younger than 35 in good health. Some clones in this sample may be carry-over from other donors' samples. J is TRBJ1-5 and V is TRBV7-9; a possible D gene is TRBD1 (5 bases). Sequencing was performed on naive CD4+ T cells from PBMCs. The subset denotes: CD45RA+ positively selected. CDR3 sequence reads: CASSLVYGGKDQPQHF. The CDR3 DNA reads TGTGCCAGCAGCTTAGTCTACGGGGGTAAGGATCAGCCCCAGCATTTT.